The rows below give T cell receptor beta chains drawn from one sample of a study of blood T cells in healthy people across ages. MiXCR, run by TCRdb on the 5' RACE reads, gives a single entry per CDR3 protein. The sample consists of approximately 290,000 distinct CDR3 sequences, 25% to 30% of them appearing once. Material for sequencing was blood. The source of these receptors is an older woman in good health. The CDR3 runs from the conserved cysteine through the conserved F or W. Fields, in order: J gene, clone size, V gene, D gene, CDR3 protein, CDR3 DNA. The D gene is left open where the match is weak. Clone size is not always given. Where it is, it says once, few, many or a class for expanded clones.

J gene: TRBJ2-3; clone size: -; V gene: TRBV7-2; D gene: -; CDR3 protein: CASSPQQDTQYF; CDR3 DNA: TGTGCCAGCAGCCCCCAACAGGATACGCAGTATTTT
J gene: TRBJ1-2; clone size: -; V gene: TRBV12-5; D gene: -; CDR3 protein: CASGLGYSNYGYTF; CDR3 DNA: TGTGCTAGTGGTTTGGGCTACAGTAACTATGGCTACACCTTC
J gene: TRBJ1-2; clone size: few; V gene: TRBV7-6; D gene: -; CDR3 protein: CASSPRRGANIYGYTF; CDR3 DNA: TGTGCCAGCAGCCCCCGTCGGGGGGCTAATATCTATGGCTACACCTTC
J gene: TRBJ1-1; clone size: -; V gene: TRBV20-1; D gene: -; CDR3 protein: CSAGGLGGTEAFF; CDR3 DNA: TGCAGTGCTGGGGGGTTGGGGGGCACTGAAGCTTTCTTT
J gene: TRBJ2-7; clone size: many; V gene: TRBV29-1; D gene: -; CDR3 protein: CSVFGGRVTAYEQYF; CDR3 DNA: TGCAGCGTTTTTGGAGGGCGGGTAACCGCCTACGAGCAGTACTTC
J gene: TRBJ2-1; clone size: few; V gene: TRBV29-1; D gene: TRBD2; CDR3 protein: CSVAGGLVLYEQFF; CDR3 DNA: TGCAGCGTTGCGGGGGGACTAGTATTATATGAGCAGTTCTTC
J gene: TRBJ2-1; clone size: few; V gene: TRBV10-3; D gene: TRBD2; CDR3 protein: CAISEIGLAGGRRNEQFF; CDR3 DNA: TGTGCCATCAGTGAGATTGGGCTAGCGGGAGGTCGGAGGAATGAGCAGTTCTTC
J gene: TRBJ2-1; clone size: few; V gene: TRBV5-4; D gene: TRBD2; CDR3 protein: CASSLSSGRYEQFF; CDR3 DNA: TGTGCCAGCAGCTTGTCTAGCGGGAGGTATGAGCAGTTCTTC
J gene: TRBJ2-1; clone size: -; V gene: TRBV7-6; D gene: TRBD2; CDR3 protein: CASSFLSGRANNEQFF; CDR3 DNA: TGTGCCAGCAGCTTCTTAAGCGGGAGGGCGAACAATGAGCAGTTCTTC
J gene: TRBJ2-5; clone size: -; V gene: TRBV7-2; D gene: TRBD2; CDR3 protein: CASSLVLAGVGETQYF; CDR3 DNA: TGTGCCAGCAGCTTAGTTCTAGCGGGAGTTGGAGAGACCCAGTACTTC
J gene: TRBJ2-4; clone size: -; V gene: TRBV20-1; D gene: -; CDR3 protein: CSAPGGRKAKNIQYF; CDR3 DNA: TGCAGTGCCCCCGGCGGTCGCAAGGCCAAAAACATTCAGTACTTC
J gene: TRBJ2-1; clone size: few; V gene: TRBV7-3; D gene: TRBD1; CDR3 protein: CASSLGTVYNEQFF; CDR3 DNA: TGTGCCAGCAGCCTTGGGACAGTTTACAATGAGCAGTTCTTC
J gene: TRBJ2-6; clone size: few; V gene: TRBV19; D gene: -; CDR3 protein: CASRIINSGANVLTF; CDR3 DNA: TGTGCCAGTAGGATTATTAACTCTGGGGCCAACGTCCTGACTTTC
J gene: TRBJ2-7; clone size: large; V gene: TRBV28; D gene: -; CDR3 protein: CASLSIRSYEQYF; CDR3 DNA: TGTGCCAGCCTGTCAATCCGGAGCTACGAGCAGTACTTC
J gene: TRBJ2-7; clone size: -; V gene: TRBV4-1; D gene: TRBD1; CDR3 protein: CASSQNRGYEQYF; CDR3 DNA: TGCGCCAGCAGCCAAAACAGGGGCTACGAGCAGTACTTC
J gene: TRBJ2-7; clone size: -; V gene: TRBV20-1; D gene: -; CDR3 protein: CSASGSSYEQYF; CDR3 DNA: TGCAGTGCTAGCGGGAGTTCCTACGAGCAGTACTTC
J gene: TRBJ2-7; clone size: few; V gene: TRBV3-1; D gene: -; CDR3 protein: CASSRAGGSEQYF; CDR3 DNA: TGTGCCAGCAGCCGTGCAGGGGGGAGCGAGCAGTACTTC
J gene: TRBJ2-3; clone size: -; V gene: TRBV11-3; D gene: TRBD2; CDR3 protein: CASSLTSGGSTDTQYF; CDR3 DNA: TGTGCCAGCAGCTTGACTAGCGGGGGTAGCACAGATACGCAGTATTTT
J gene: TRBJ2-7; clone size: many; V gene: TRBV2; D gene: -; CDR3 protein: CASNLSGYEQYF; CDR3 DNA: TGTGCCAGCAATCTCTCTGGGTACGAGCAGTACTTC
J gene: TRBJ2-2; clone size: few; V gene: TRBV6-2/TRBV6-3; D gene: TRBD2; CDR3 protein: CASSFRLAGTGELFF; CDR3 DNA: TGTGCCAGCAGTTTTAGACTAGCGGGAACCGGGGAGCTGTTTTTT
J gene: TRBJ2-1; clone size: few; V gene: TRBV3-1; D gene: -; CDR3 protein: CASSQIPKRTAKFF; CDR3 DNA: TGTGCCAGCAGCCAAATCCCCAAGAGGACGGCCAAGTTCTTC
J gene: TRBJ1-1; clone size: -; V gene: TRBV9; D gene: TRBD1; CDR3 protein: CASSAQGANTEAFF; CDR3 DNA: TGTGCCAGCAGCGCACAGGGGGCGAACACTGAAGCTTTCTTT
J gene: TRBJ1-6; clone size: -; V gene: TRBV2; D gene: TRBD1; CDR3 protein: CAGQDRTNSPLHF; CDR3 DNA: TGTGCCGGCCAGGACAGGACCAATTCACCCCTCCACTTT
J gene: TRBJ2-1; clone size: -; V gene: TRBV18; D gene: -; CDR3 protein: CASSPLDTTQRNEQFF; CDR3 DNA: TGTGCCAGCTCACCACTCGACACCACCCAACGGAATGAGCAGTTCTTC
J gene: TRBJ2-6; clone size: few; V gene: TRBV28; D gene: -; CDR3 protein: CASRENTGANVLTF; CDR3 DNA: TGTGCCAGCAGGGAGAACACTGGGGCCAACGTCCTGACTTTC
J gene: TRBJ1-4; clone size: -; V gene: TRBV18; D gene: -; CDR3 protein: CASSPLGARTTNEKLFF; CDR3 DNA: TGTGCCAGCTCACCACTCGGGGCGCGGACAACTAATGAAAAACTGTTTTTT
J gene: TRBJ2-5; clone size: -; V gene: TRBV11-2; D gene: -; CDR3 protein: CASSPSGGRFPETQYF; CDR3 DNA: TGTGCCAGCAGCCCATCTGGGGGGCGATTTCCAGAGACCCAGTACTTC
J gene: TRBJ2-7; clone size: few; V gene: TRBV10-3; D gene: -; CDR3 protein: CAISDRDFAYEQYF; CDR3 DNA: TGTGCCATCAGTGACAGGGACTTCGCCTACGAGCAGTACTTC
J gene: TRBJ2-3; clone size: few; V gene: TRBV28; D gene: -; CDR3 protein: CASILAGSPISDTQYF; CDR3 DNA: TGTGCCAGCATCCTAGCAGGGTCCCCCATATCAGATACGCAGTATTTT
J gene: TRBJ1-4; clone size: -; V gene: TRBV7-2; D gene: -; CDR3 protein: CASSLGTGRANEKLFF; CDR3 DNA: TGTGCCAGCAGCTTGGGGACGGGGAGGGCTAATGAAAAACTGTTTTTT
J gene: TRBJ2-6; clone size: few; V gene: TRBV5-1; D gene: -; CDR3 protein: CASSGLHRSLSGANVLTF; CDR3 DNA: TGCGCCAGCAGCGGACTACACAGGAGCCTTTCTGGGGCCAACGTCCTGACTTTC
J gene: TRBJ1-2; clone size: few; V gene: TRBV10-3; D gene: TRBD1; CDR3 protein: CAISESPGTGPYGYTF; CDR3 DNA: TGTGCCATCAGTGAGTCCCCGGGGACAGGGCCCTATGGCTACACCTTC
J gene: TRBJ2-1; clone size: -; V gene: TRBV7-2; D gene: -; CDR3 protein: CASSLVGLYNEQFF; CDR3 DNA: TGCGCCAGCAGCTTAGTGGGCCTATACAATGAGCAGTTCTTC
J gene: TRBJ1-2; clone size: few; V gene: TRBV5-5; D gene: -; CDR3 protein: CVSSNPDRYGYTF; CDR3 DNA: TGTGTCAGCTCTAACCCGGACCGCTATGGCTACACCTTC
J gene: TRBJ1-4; clone size: few; V gene: TRBV28; D gene: -; CDR3 protein: CASRGEDEKRFF; CDR3 DNA: TGTGCCAGCAGAGGAGAAGATGAAAAACGGTTTTTT
J gene: TRBJ2-5; clone size: -; V gene: TRBV9; D gene: TRBD1; CDR3 protein: CASSGQGTGGETQYF; CDR3 DNA: TGTGCCAGCTCGGGACAGGGGACGGGAGGAGAGACCCAGTACTTC
J gene: TRBJ2-5; clone size: few; V gene: TRBV29-1; D gene: TRBD2; CDR3 protein: CSVVWASGQETQYF; CDR3 DNA: TGCAGCGTTGTATGGGCTAGCGGGCAAGAGACCCAGTACTTC
J gene: TRBJ1-1; clone size: -; V gene: TRBV6-6; D gene: -; CDR3 protein: CASSYGGRGHGFF; CDR3 DNA: TGTGCCAGCAGTTACGGTGGCCGGGGGCACGGTTTCTTT
J gene: TRBJ2-5; clone size: -; V gene: TRBV24-1; D gene: TRBD1; CDR3 protein: CATRNPSEGADLETQYF; CDR3 DNA: TGTGCCACCAGGAATCCGTCCGAGGGGGCTGATTTGGAGACCCAGTACTTC
J gene: TRBJ1-6; clone size: -; V gene: TRBV7-9; D gene: -; CDR3 protein: CASSLVGANSPLHF; CDR3 DNA: TGTGCCAGCAGCCTAGTAGGGGCCAATTCACCCCTCCACTTT
J gene: TRBJ1-1; clone size: -; V gene: TRBV29-1; D gene: -; CDR3 protein: CSVEREGRPAFF; CDR3 DNA: TGCAGCGTTGAACGAGAAGGGCGGCCAGCTTTCTTT
J gene: TRBJ2-5; clone size: few; V gene: TRBV12-3/TRBV12-4; D gene: -; CDR3 protein: CASSLGAGPPYQETQYF; CDR3 DNA: TGTGCCAGCAGTTTAGGAGCGGGCCCTCCGTACCAAGAGACCCAGTACTTC
J gene: TRBJ1-2; clone size: few; V gene: TRBV4-1; D gene: -; CDR3 protein: CASSQQGWDGYTF; CDR3 DNA: TGCGCCAGCAGCCAACAGGGGTGGGATGGCTACACCTTC
J gene: TRBJ2-7; clone size: -; V gene: TRBV7-2; D gene: -; CDR3 protein: CASSVQQGNYEQYF; CDR3 DNA: TGTGCCAGCAGCGTACAACAGGGCAACTACGAGCAGTACTTC
J gene: TRBJ1-1; clone size: -; V gene: TRBV4-2; D gene: -; CDR3 protein: CASSHDWEGNTEAFF; CDR3 DNA: TGTGCCAGCAGCCATGATTGGGAGGGGAACACTGAAGCTTTCTTT